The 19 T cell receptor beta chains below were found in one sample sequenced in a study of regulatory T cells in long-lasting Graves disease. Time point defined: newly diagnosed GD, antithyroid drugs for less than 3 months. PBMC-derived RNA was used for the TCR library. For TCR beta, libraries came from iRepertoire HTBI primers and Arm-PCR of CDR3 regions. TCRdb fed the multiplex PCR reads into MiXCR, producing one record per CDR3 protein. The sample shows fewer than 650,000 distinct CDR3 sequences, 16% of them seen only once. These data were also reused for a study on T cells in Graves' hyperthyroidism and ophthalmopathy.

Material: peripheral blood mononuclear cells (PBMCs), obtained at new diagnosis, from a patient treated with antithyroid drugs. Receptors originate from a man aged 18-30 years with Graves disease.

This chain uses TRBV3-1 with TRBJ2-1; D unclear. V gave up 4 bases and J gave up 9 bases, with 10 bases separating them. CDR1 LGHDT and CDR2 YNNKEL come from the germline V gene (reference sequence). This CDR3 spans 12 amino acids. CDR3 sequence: CASSLPASEQFF. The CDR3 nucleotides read TGTGCCAGCAGCCTCCCGGCGTCTGAGCAGTTCTTC.

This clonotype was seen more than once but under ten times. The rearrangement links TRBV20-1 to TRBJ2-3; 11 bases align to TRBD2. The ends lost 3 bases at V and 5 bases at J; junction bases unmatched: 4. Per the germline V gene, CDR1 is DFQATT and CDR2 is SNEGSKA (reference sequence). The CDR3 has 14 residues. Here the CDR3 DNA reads TGCAGTGCTAGCCTCGGACTAGCGGGAGATACGCAGTATTTT. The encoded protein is CSASLGLAGDTQYF.

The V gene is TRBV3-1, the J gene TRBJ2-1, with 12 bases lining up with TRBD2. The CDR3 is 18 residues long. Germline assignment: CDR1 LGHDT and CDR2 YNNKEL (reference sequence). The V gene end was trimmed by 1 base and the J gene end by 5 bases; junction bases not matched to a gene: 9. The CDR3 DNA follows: TGTGCCAGCAGCCAAGCCAGACTAGCGGGAGCGGTCGACAATGAGCAGTTCTTC. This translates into CASSQARLAGAVDNEQFF.

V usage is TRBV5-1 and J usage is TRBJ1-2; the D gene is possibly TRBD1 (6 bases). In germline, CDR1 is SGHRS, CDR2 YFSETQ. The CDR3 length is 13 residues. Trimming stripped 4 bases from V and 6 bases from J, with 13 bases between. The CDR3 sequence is CASSEGTGNGYTF. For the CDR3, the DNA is TGCGCCAGCAGCGAGGGCACAGGGAATGGCTACACCTTC.

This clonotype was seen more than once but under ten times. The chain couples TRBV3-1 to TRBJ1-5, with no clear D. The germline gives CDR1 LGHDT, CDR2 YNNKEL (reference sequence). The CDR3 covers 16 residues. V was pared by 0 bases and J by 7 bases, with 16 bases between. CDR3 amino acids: CASSQDPSASGQPQHF. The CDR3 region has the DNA TGTGCCAGCAGCCAAGATCCCTCAGCCTCCGGGCAGCCCCAGCATTTT.

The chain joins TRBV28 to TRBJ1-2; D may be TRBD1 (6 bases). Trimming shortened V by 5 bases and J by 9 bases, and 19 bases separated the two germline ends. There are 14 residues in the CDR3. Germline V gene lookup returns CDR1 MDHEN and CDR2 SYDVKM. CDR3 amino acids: CASSPPTGRGSYTF. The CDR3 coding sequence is TGTGCCAGCAGTCCACCGACCGGAAGGGGGAGCTACACCTTC.

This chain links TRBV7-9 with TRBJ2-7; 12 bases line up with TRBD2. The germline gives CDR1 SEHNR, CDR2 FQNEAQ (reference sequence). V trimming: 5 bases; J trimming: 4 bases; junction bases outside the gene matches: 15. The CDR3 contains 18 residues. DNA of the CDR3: TGTGCCAGCAGCCCCGGGGCTAGCGGGAGGGCCGGTTCGTACGAGCAGTACTTC. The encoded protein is CASSPGASGRAGSYEQYF.

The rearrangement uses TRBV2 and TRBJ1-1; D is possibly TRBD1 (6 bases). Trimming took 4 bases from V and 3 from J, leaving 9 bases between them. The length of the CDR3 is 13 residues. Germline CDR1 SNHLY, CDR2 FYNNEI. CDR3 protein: CASSVAGDTEAFF. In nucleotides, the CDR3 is TGTGCCAGCAGTGTTGCAGGGGACACTGAAGCTTTCTTT.

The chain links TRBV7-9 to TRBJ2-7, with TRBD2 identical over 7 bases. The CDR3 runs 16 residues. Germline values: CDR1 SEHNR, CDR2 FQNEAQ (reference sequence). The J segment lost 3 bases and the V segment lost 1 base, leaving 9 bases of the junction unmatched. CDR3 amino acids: CASSLGSQGGGYEQYF. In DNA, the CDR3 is TGTGCCAGCAGCTTAGGGAGCCAGGGCGGGGGCTACGAGCAGTACTTC.

CDR3 amino acids: CASSLGHYEQYF. In DNA, the CDR3 is TGCGCCAGCAGCTTAGGGCACTACGAGCAGTACTTC. This chain connects TRBV5-1 to TRBJ2-7; no reliable D call. This CDR3 spans 12 amino acids. V lost 2 bases, J lost 3 bases, and 6 bases lay in between. Germline CDR1 reads SGHRS; CDR2 reads YFSETQ.

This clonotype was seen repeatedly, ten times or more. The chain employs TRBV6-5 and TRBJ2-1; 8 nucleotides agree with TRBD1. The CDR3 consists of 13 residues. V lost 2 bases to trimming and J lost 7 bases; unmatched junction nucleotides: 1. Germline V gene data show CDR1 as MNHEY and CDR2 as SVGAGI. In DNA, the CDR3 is TGTGCCAGCAGTTACAGGACAGGGAATGAGCAGTTCTTC. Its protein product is CASSYRTGNEQFF.

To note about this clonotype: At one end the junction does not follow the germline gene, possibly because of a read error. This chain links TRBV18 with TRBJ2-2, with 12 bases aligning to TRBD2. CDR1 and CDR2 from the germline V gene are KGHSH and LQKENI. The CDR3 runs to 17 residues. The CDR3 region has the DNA TGTGCCAGCACACCCCAGACTAGCGGGAGTTACACCGGGGAGCTGTTTTTT. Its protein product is CASTPQTSGSYTGELFF.

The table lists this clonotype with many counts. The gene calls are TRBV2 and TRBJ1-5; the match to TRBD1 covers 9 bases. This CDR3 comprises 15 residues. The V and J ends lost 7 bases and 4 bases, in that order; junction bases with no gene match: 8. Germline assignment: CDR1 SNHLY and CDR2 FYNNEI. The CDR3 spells CASKQGADANQPQHF. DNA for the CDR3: TGTGCCAGCAAACAGGGGGCCGATGCGAATCAGCCCCAGCATTTT.

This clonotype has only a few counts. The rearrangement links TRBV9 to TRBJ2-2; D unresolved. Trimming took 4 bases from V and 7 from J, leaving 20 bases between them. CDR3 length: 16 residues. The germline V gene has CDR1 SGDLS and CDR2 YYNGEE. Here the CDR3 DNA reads TGTGCCAGCAGCCCATTATTAAGGACGGAATACGGGGAGCTGTTTTTT. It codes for CASSPLLRTEYGELFF. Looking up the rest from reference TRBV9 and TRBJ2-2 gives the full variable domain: DSGVTQTPKHLITATGQRVTLRCSPRSGDLSVYWYQQSLDQGLQFLIQYYNGEERAKGNILERFSAQQFPDLHSELNLSSLELGDSALYFCASSPLLRTEYGELFFGEGSRLTVL.

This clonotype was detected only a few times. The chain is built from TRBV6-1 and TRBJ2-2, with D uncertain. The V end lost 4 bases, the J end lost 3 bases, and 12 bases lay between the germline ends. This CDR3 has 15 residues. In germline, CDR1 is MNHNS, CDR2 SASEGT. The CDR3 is CASSANQIYTGELFF. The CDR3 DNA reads TGTGCCAGCAGTGCTAACCAGATCTACACCGGGGAGCTGTTTTTT.

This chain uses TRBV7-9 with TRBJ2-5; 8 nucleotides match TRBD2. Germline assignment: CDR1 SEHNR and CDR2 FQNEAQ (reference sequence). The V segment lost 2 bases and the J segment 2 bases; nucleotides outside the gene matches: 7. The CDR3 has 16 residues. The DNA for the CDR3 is TGTGCCAGCAGCTTAAGAACGGGAGGGCTACAAGAGACCCAGTACTTC. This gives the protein CASSLRTGGLQETQYF.

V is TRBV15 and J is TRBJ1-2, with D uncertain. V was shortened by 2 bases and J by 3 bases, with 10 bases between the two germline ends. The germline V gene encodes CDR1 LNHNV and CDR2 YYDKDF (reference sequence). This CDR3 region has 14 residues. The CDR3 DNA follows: TGTGCCACCAGCAGACCCCGTTACGACTATGGCTACACCTTC. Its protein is CATSRPRYDYGYTF.

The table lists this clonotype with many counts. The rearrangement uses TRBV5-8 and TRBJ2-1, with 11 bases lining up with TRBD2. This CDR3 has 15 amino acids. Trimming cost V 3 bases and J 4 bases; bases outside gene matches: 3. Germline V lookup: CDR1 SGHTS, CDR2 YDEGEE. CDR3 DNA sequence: TGTGCCAGCAGCTGGGGACTAGCGGATTACAATGAGCAGTTCTTC. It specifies CASSWGLADYNEQFF.

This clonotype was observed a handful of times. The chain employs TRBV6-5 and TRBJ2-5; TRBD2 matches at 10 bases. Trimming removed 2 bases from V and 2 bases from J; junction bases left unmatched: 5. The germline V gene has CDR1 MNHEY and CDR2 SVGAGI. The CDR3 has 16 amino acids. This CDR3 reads CASSYLSGRNQETQYF. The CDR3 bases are TGTGCCAGCAGTTACCTTAGCGGGAGGAATCAAGAGACCCAGTACTTC.